The 28 T cell receptor beta chains below were found in one sample sequenced in a study of blood T cell repertoires in COVID-19. Here immunoSEQ multiplex PCR was the method, and the copy in TCRdb shows in-frame clones only, minus some. The sample yields 490,000 or so clones, approximately 91% seen once. Sequences were obtained from PBMCs or T cells enriched from blood (not recorded which). The receptors come from a woman in her fifties or sixties who had recovered from COVID-19.

The V and J genes are TRBV7-8 and TRBJ2-5; tentative D call: TRBD1 (5 bases). V lost 0 bases to trimming and J lost 5 bases, with 13 bases between them. The CDR3 has 15 residues. Germline-derived CDR1 and CDR2 are SGHVS and FQNEAQ. The CDR3 DNA reads TGTGCCAGCAGCTTAGCGAACAGGAATGGTGAGACCCAGTACTTC. Amino acid sequence: CASSLANRNGETQYF.

The V call is TRBV5-4, the J call TRBJ1-2; TRBD1 matches 8 bases. Per the germline V gene, CDR1 is SGHNT and CDR2 is YYREEE (reference sequence). The CDR3 covers 13 residues. The V and J ends lost 4 bases and 6 bases, in that order; junction bases with no gene match: 5. The CDR3 loop is CASSDKQGDGYTF. The DNA for the CDR3 is TGTGCCAGCAGCGACAAACAGGGGGATGGCTACACCTTC.

The chain carries TRBV19 and TRBJ2-1; TRBD2 matches at 12 bases. The V segment lost 1 base and the J segment 10 bases; nucleotides outside the gene matches: 8. CDR1 LNHDA and CDR2 SQIVND come from the germline V gene (reference sequence). The CDR3 totals 16 residues. The DNA of the CDR3 is TGTGCCAGTAGTATAGGAGGAGCTAGCGGGGGGGAAGAGCAGTTCTTC. It specifies CASSIGGASGGEEQFF.

The J gene is TRBJ1-1, the V gene TRBV18; TRBD1 agrees at 8 bases. CDR1 and CDR2 (germline): KGHSH, LQKENI. The CDR3 is made up of 18 amino acids. The J segment lost 1 base and the V segment lost 6 bases, leaving 16 bases of the junction unmatched. Here the CDR3 DNA reads TGTGCCAGCTCGCTCTTAATCCCCCGGGACAGGCAGAACACTGAAGCTTTCTTT. This translates into CASSLLIPRDRQNTEAFF.

CDR3 sequence reads: CASSRGGALYNEQFF. In DNA form, the CDR3 reads TGCGCCAGCAGCCGCGGGGGGGCCTTATACAATGAGCAGTTCTTC. This chain links TRBV4-1 with TRBJ2-1, with 9 bases matching TRBD2. The J segment lost 4 bases and the V segment lost 4 bases, leaving 5 bases of the junction unmatched. CDR1 MGHRA and CDR2 YSYEKL come from the germline V gene. The CDR3 has 15 amino acids.

As regards this clone: Other DNA sequences from this sample encode an identical CDR3 as well. The rearrangement links TRBV7-2 to TRBJ1-2; 7 bases map to TRBD1. V lost 5 bases, J lost 4 bases, and 7 bases stayed unmatched. CDR1 is SGHTA and CDR2 is FQGNSA in the germline V gene. CDR3 length equals 14 residues. CDR3 amino acids: CASSRTGGSYGYTF. DNA for the CDR3: TGTGCCAGCAGCCGGACAGGAGGGAGCTATGGCTACACCTTC.

J is TRBJ2-5 and V is TRBV5-1, with 7 bases that match TRBD2. In germline, CDR1 is SGHRS, CDR2 YFSETQ. The CDR3 contains 13 residues. Losses at the gene ends were 4 bases for V and 5 bases for J; bases not matched to a gene: 5. The CDR3 sequence is CASSRGDGETQYF. The CDR3 DNA sequence: TGCGCCAGCAGCCGGGGGGACGGGGAGACCCAGTACTTC.

V and J are TRBV19 and TRBJ1-2; 8 positions match TRBD1. This CDR3 spans 15 amino acids. Germline V gives CDR1 LNHDA, CDR2 SQIVND (reference sequence). Losses at the gene ends were 0 bases for V and 4 bases for J; bases not matched to a gene: 4. The CDR3 DNA reads as TGTGCCAGTAGTATAGAGTCCGGGACAGGCTATGGCTACACCTTC. It translates to CASSIESGTGYGYTF.

This chain joins TRBV7-2 and TRBJ2-1, with TRBD1 identical over 9 bases. CDR1 is SGHTA, CDR2 FQGNSA, per germline. V trimming: 6 bases; J trimming: 3 bases; junction bases outside the gene matches: 6. The CDR3 runs to 15 residues. The CDR3 sequence: CASRRGTGYYNEQFF. CDR3 DNA: TGTGCCAGCAGACGAGGGACAGGGTACTACAATGAGCAGTTCTTC.

The V call is TRBV4-2, the J call TRBJ1-2; tentatively, D is TRBD1 (6 bases). V dropped 1 base and J dropped 5 bases, with 14 bases sitting between them. Germline CDR1 is LGHNA and CDR2 is YNFKEQ. The CDR3 contains 15 residues. As DNA, the CDR3 is TGTGCCAGCAGCCAAGTCGAACAGGGTGTATATGGCTACACCTTC. It is translated as CASSQVEQGVYGYTF.

This clone was observed once. The rearrangement links TRBV19 to TRBJ2-3; 11 bases are a match to TRBD1. This CDR3 has 16 residues. In germline, CDR1 is LNHDA, CDR2 SQIVND (reference sequence). Germline trimming cut 4 bases from V and 2 bases from J; bases unmatched to any gene: 5. CDR3 amino acids: CASSSRDRGTTDTQYF. The CDR3, as DNA: TGTGCCAGTAGTAGTCGGGACAGGGGGACCACAGATACGCAGTATTTT.

The rearrangement uses TRBV6-6 and TRBJ2-6; 9 positions match TRBD2. Germline loops: CDR1 MNHNY, CDR2 SVGAGI (reference sequence). Trimming cost V 2 bases and J 2 bases; bases outside gene matches: 1. The CDR3 is made up of 16 amino acids. The CDR3 DNA reads as TGTGCCAGCAGTTACGGCGGGGGGGCTGGGGCCAACGTCCTGACTTTC. This codes for CASSYGGGAGANVLTF.

This clone has a single count. The chain's CDR3 is CASSYSGGISGNTIYF. CDR3 DNA sequence: TGTGCCAGCAGTTACTCGGGAGGAATCTCTGGAAACACCATATATTTT. The chain has TRBV6-5 and TRBJ1-3; D call uncertain. The CDR3 contains 16 residues. Trimming shortened V by 0 bases and J by 0 bases, and 9 bases separated the two germline ends. Germline V CDR1 and CDR2: MNHEY, SVGAGI.

The gene calls are TRBV7-9 and TRBJ2-7, with TRBD2 matching over 8 bases. Per germline, CDR1 SEHNR and CDR2 FQNEAQ (reference sequence). The V segment lost 1 base and the J segment 0 bases; nucleotides outside the gene matches: 8. This CDR3 is built from 17 residues. The DNA for the CDR3 is TGTGCCAGCAGCTTAGACAGCGGGGGCACCCACTCCTACGAGCAGTACTTC. Translating gives CASSLDSGGTHSYEQYF.

The gene calls are TRBV9 and TRBJ2-3, with 8 positions matching TRBD2. Germline V gene data show CDR1 as SGDLS and CDR2 as YYNGEE. This CDR3 contains 14 residues. J lost 1 base, V lost 4 bases, and 2 bases had no gene match. The CDR3 region has the DNA TGTGCCAGCAGCCCCGGGGGGGGCACAGATACGCAGTATTTT. Its protein product is CASSPGGGTDTQYF. The whole variable domain, remainder taken from reference TRBV9 and TRBJ2-3, is DSGVTQTPKHLITATGQRVTLRCSPRSGDLSVYWYQQSLDQGLQFLIQYYNGEERAKGNILERFSAQQFPDLHSELNLSSLELGDSALYFCASSPGGGTDTQYFGPGTRLTVL.

J is TRBJ2-3 and V is TRBV9; 7 positions match TRBD1. This CDR3 contains 17 residues. Per the germline V gene, CDR1 is SGDLS and CDR2 is YYNGEE. V gave up 3 bases and J gave up 5 bases; unmatched junction bases: 15. The CDR3 loop is CASSDGFPGQRIDTQYF. CDR3 nucleotides: TGTGCCAGCAGCGACGGTTTTCCGGGACAGAGGATAGATACGCAGTATTTT.

The chain is built from TRBV19 and TRBJ1-1; 7 bases fit TRBD1. The CDR3 has 14 amino acids. Germline V gene data show CDR1 as LNHDA and CDR2 as SQIVND (reference sequence). With 4 bases clipped from V and 5 bases from J, the junction kept 7 bases outside the gene matches. DNA of the CDR3: TGTGCCAGTAGTAGGAAAGTCAGGGGGACTGAAGCTTTCTTT. Its protein product is CASSRKVRGTEAFF.

This clone appeared a single time. In DNA, the CDR3 is TGTGCCAGCAGCGAGGGACAGGTGAACACTGAAGCTTTCTTT. Translating gives CASSEGQVNTEAFF. The chain employs TRBV9 and TRBJ1-1, with TRBD1 identical over 8 bases. This CDR3 spans 14 amino acids. The germline V gene encodes CDR1 SGDLS and CDR2 YYNGEE. With V trimmed by 3 bases and J by 0 bases, 1 base remained unmatched.

The rearrangement joins TRBV3-1 (or the pseudogene TRBV3-2) to TRBJ1-6; D ambiguous. Trimming cost V 0 bases and J 6 bases, with 9 bases left between them. This CDR3 has 15 amino acids. Germline V CDR1 and CDR2: LGHDT, YNNKEL (reference sequence). CDR3 nucleotides: TGTGCCAGCAGCCAAGAAGACATGGCTAATTCACCCCTCCACTTT. This codes for CASSQEDMANSPLHF.

This clone occurred once. The gene calls are TRBV25-1 and TRBJ2-5; 8 bases are a match to TRBD2. The length of the CDR3 is 14 residues. The germline V gene has CDR1 MGHDK and CDR2 SYGVNS. J was trimmed by 5 bases and V by 8 bases; bases with no gene match: 10. The CDR3 DNA sequence: TGTGCCAGCGCCCGGGGGGGACTCGGGGAGACCCAGTACTTC. It translates to CASARGGLGETQYF.

The chain employs TRBV14 and TRBJ1-4; tentatively, D is TRBD1 (6 bases). Trimming pared 3 bases from V and 5 bases from J, leaving 10 bases between. In germline, CDR1 is SGHDN, CDR2 FVKESK. CDR3 length: 14 amino acids. The CDR3 spells CASSQTTGNEKLFF. Written as DNA, the CDR3 is TGTGCCAGCAGCCAGACGACAGGAAATGAAAAACTGTTTTTT.

This sequence joins TRBV5-6 and TRBJ1-1; 8 bases are a match to TRBD1. This CDR3 spans 17 amino acids. Unmatched junction bases numbered 13, after V lost 0 bases and J lost 6 bases. The germline V gene has CDR1 SGHDT and CDR2 YYEEEE. The CDR3 here is CASSLAYDRGDPPEAFF. CDR3 coding DNA: TGTGCCAGCAGCTTGGCCTATGACAGGGGCGACCCACCTGAAGCTTTCTTT.

This clone was seen once. J is TRBJ2-7 and V is TRBV2, with 9 bases matching TRBD1. CDR1 and CDR2 from the germline V gene are SNHLY and FYNNEI. V shed 6 bases, J shed 2 bases, and the junction held 5 bases outside the gene matches. This CDR3 comprises 14 residues. CDR3 sequence: CASSLQGAAYEQYV. Here the CDR3 DNA reads TGTGCCAGCAGCCTACAGGGGGCGGCCTACGAGCAGTACGTC.

This clone was detected only once. V gene TRBV10-1 combines with J gene TRBJ2-2, with D possibly being TRBD2 (5 bases). Trimming removed 5 bases at V and 7 bases at J, with 8 bases between. CDR3 length: 12 residues. CDR1 is WNHNN and CDR2 is SYGVQD in the germline V gene (reference sequence). The CDR3 is CASSPAGGELFF. In nucleotides, the CDR3 is TGCGCCAGCAGTCCGGCGGGCGGGGAGCTGTTTTTT.

CDR3 sequence reads: CASSQKRGGADTQYF. The CDR3 nucleotides read TGTGCCAGCAGCCAAAAGCGGGGGGGTGCAGATACGCAGTATTTT. The chain combines TRBV7-6 with TRBJ2-3; the match to TRBD2 covers 10 bases. The CDR3 is 15 residues long. Trimming cost V 5 bases and J 4 bases; bases outside gene matches: 6. From germline, CDR1 is SGHVS and CDR2 FNYEAQ.

The V call is TRBV5-4, the J call TRBJ2-5; D is perhaps TRBD2 (6 bases). The CDR3 is 15 residues long. The V end was cut by 2 bases, the J end by 4 bases, with 15 bases between. From germline, CDR1 is SGHNT and CDR2 YYREEE (reference sequence). The CDR3 DNA sequence: TGTGCCAGCAGCTTAGAAGGGCCTAGCGTAGAGACCCAGTACTTC. Translating gives CASSLEGPSVETQYF. Using reference TRBV5-4 and TRBJ2-5 for the parts outside the CDR3, the full variable domain is ETGVTQSPTHLIKTRGQQVTLRCSSQSGHNTVSWYQQALGQGPQFIFQYYREEENGRGNFPPRFSGLQFPNYSSELNVNALELDDSALYLCASSLEGPSVETQYFGPGTRLLVL.

This clone has just one count. The J gene is TRBJ2-2, the V gene TRBV2; 11 bases fit TRBD2. This CDR3 is 16 amino acids long. Looked up from germline, CDR1 is SNHLY and CDR2 is FYNNEI. With 5 bases clipped from V and 3 bases from J, the junction kept 5 bases outside the gene matches. This chain's CDR3 is CASSTLAGGYTGELFF. The CDR3 DNA follows: TGTGCCAGCAGTACTCTAGCGGGGGGCTACACCGGGGAGCTGTTTTTT.

Details on this clone: The sample holds other DNA sequences that translate to the same CDR3. The chain carries TRBV14 and TRBJ2-5; no definite D call. Germline CDR1 is SGHDN and CDR2 is FVKESK. CDR3 size: 12 residues. Trimming stripped 1 base from V and 4 bases from J, with 4 bases between. The CDR3 spells CASSQVRETQYF. The DNA of the CDR3 is TGTGCCAGCAGCCAAGTGCGAGAGACCCAGTACTTC.